This T cell receptor (beta chain) was profiled in a study of blood T cell repertoires in COVID-19. Study at large: Samples taken during acute and convalescent COVID-19 were collected in the United States, Italy and Spain.

Methods used by the authors: From reference gene primer amplification, estimates of nucleated cell counts were derived. Sequencing used immunoSEQ multiplex PCR; TCRdb keeps in-frame clones, though not all of them. The D gene and trimming were derived from the DNA, and the V and J assignments and clone size from that table. The data contain 300,000 to 450,000 clones, roughly nine tenths of them singletons. Sequences were obtained from peripheral blood. The origin of this receptor is a woman in her twenties or thirties with COVID-19, enrolled during active disease.

DNA of the CDR3: TGTGCCAGCAGCCCGAGGGGACAGGGTCCCGTTACGCAGTATTTT. Its translation: CASSPRGQGPVTQYF. The chain uses TRBV7-8 and TRBJ2-3, with 9 bases matching TRBD1. Germline loops: CDR1 SGHVS, CDR2 FQNEAQ. The CDR3 totals 15 residues. Unmatched junction bases numbered 11, after V lost 5 bases and J lost 8 bases.